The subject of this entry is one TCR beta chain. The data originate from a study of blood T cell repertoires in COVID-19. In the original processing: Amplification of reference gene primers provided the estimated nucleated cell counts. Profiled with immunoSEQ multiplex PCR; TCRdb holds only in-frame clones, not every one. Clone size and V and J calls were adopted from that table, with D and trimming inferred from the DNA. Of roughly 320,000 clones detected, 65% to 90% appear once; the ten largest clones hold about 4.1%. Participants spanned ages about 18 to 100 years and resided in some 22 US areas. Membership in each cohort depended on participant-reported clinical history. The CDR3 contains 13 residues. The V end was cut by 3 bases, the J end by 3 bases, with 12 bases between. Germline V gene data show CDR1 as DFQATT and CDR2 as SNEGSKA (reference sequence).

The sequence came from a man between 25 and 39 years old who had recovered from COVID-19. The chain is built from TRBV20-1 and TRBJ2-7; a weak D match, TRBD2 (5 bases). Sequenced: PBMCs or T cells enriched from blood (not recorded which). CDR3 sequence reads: CSASDGGVYEQYF. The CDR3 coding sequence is TGCAGTGCTAGTGACGGAGGAGTCTACGAGCAGTACTTC.